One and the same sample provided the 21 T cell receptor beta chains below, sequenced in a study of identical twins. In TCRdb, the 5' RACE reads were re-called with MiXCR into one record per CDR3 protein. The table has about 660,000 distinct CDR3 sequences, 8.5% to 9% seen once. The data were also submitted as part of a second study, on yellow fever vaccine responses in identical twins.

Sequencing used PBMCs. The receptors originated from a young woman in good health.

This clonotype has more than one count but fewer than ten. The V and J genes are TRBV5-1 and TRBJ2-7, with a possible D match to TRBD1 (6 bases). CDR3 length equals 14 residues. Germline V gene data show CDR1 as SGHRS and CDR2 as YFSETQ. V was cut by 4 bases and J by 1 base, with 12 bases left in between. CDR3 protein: CASSEITGSYEQYF. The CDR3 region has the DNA TGCGCCAGCAGCGAAATCACAGGGTCCTACGAGCAGTACTTC. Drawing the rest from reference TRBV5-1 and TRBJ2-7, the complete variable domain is KAGVTQTPRYLIKTRGQQVTLSCSPISGHRSVSWYQQTPGQGLQFLFEYFSETQRNKGNFPGRFSGRQFSNSRSEMNVSTLELGDSALYLCASSEITGSYEQYFGPGTRLTVT.

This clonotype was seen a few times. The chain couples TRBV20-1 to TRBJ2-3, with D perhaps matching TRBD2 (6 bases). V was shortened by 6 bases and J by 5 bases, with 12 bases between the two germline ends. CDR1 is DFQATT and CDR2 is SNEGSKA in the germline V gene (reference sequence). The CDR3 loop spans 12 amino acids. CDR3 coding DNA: TGCAGTGCACACCGACTAGGAGATACGCAGTATTTT. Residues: CSAHRLGDTQYF.

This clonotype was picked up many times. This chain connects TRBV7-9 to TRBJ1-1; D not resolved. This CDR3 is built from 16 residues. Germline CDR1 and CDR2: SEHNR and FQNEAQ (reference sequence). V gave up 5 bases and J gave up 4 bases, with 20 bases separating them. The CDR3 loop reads CASSPVGYPAATEAFF. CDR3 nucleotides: TGTGCCAGCAGCCCGGTGGGTTATCCAGCAGCCACTGAAGCTTTCTTT.

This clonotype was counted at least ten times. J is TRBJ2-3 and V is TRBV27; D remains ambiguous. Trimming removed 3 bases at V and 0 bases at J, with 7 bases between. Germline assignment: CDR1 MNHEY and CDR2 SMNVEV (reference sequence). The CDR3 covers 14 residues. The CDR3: CASSLVRSTDTQYF. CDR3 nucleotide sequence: TGTGCCAGCAGTTTGGTTCGAAGCACAGATACGCAGTATTTT.

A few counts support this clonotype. The CDR3 DNA reads as TGTGCCAGCAGCCCACCGGGACCGACTAATTCACCCCTCCACTTT. Encoded protein: CASSPPGPTNSPLHF. The chain employs TRBV7-9 and TRBJ1-6; perhaps TRBD1 as D (5 bases). The germline CDR1 and CDR2 sequences are SEHNR and FQNEAQ (reference sequence). The CDR3 spans 15 residues. V was shortened by 5 bases and J by 6 bases, with 14 bases between the two germline ends.

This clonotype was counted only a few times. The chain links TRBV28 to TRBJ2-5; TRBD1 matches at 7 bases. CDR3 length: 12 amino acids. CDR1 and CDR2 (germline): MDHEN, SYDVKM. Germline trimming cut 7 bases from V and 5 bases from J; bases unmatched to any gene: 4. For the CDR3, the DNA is TGTGCCAGCAACGACAGGGTGGAGACCCAGTACTTC. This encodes CASNDRVETQYF.

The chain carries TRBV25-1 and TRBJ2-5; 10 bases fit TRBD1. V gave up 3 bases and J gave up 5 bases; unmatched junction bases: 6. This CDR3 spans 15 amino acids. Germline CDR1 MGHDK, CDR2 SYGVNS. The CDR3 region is CASSEGTGEVETQYF. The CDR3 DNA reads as TGTGCCAGCAGTGAGGGGACAGGGGAGGTCGAGACCCAGTACTTC.

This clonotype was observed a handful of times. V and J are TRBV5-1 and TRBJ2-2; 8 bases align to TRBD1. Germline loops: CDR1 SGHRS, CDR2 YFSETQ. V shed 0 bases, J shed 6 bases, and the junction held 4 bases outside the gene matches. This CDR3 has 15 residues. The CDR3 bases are TGCGCCAGCAGCTTGGAGACAGGGGTCCCCGGGGAGCTGTTTTTT. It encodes CASSLETGVPGELFF.

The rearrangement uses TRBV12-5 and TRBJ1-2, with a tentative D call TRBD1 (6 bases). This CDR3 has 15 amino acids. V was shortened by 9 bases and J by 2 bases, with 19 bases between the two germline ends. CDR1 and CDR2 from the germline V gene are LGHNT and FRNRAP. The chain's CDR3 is CARFVGGPNNYGYTF. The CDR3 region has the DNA TGTGCTAGATTCGTGGGGGGGCCAAACAACTATGGCTACACCTTC.

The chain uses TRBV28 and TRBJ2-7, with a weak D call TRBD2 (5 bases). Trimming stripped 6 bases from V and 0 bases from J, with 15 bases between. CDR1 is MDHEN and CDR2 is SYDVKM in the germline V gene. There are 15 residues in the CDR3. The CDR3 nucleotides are TGTGCCAGCAGAGGCGGGTGGGGAAGCTCCTACGAGCAGTACTTC. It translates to CASRGGWGSSYEQYF. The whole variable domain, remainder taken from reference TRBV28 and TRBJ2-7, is DVKVTQSSRYLVKRTGEKVFLECVQDMDHENMFWYRQDPGLGLRLIYFSYDVKMKEKGDIPEGYSVSREKKERFSLILESASTNQTSMYLCASRGGWGSSYEQYFGPGTRLTVT.

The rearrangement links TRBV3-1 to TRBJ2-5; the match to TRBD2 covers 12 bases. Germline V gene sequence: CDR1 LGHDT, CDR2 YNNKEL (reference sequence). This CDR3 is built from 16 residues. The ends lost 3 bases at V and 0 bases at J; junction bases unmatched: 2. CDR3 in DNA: TGTGCCAGCAGCCACCTAGCGGGAGGGTACCAAGAGACCCAGTACTTC. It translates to CASSHLAGGYQETQYF.

DNA for the CDR3: TGTGCCAGCAGCCGACAGGGGGGCGTTGGAGAGCAGTTCTTC. This encodes CASSRQGGVGEQFF. The chain links TRBV3-1 to TRBJ2-1; 9 bases are a match to TRBD1. CDR3 size: 14 residues. CDR1 and CDR2 from the germline V gene are LGHDT and YNNKEL (reference sequence). The trim removed 4 bases at V and 10 bases at J, leaving 8 bases unmatched.

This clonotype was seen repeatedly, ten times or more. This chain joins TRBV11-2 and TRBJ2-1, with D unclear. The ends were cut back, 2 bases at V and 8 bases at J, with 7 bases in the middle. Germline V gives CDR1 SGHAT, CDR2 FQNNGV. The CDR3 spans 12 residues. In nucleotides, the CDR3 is TGTGCCAGCAGCTTAAGGGCGGATGAGCAGTTCTTC. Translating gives CASSLRADEQFF.

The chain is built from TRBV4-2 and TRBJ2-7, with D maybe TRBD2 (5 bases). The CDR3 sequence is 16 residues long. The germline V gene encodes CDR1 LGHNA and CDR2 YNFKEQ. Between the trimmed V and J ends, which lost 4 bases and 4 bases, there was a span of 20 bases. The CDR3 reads CASSLGSSGVNYEQYF. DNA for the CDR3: TGTGCCAGCAGCCTGGGGTCCAGCGGAGTAAATTACGAGCAGTACTTC.

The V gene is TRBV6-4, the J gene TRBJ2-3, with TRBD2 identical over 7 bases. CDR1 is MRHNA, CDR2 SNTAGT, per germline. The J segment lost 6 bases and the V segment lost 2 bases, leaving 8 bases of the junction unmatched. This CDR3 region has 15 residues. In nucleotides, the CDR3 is TGTGCCAGCAGTGACACTGATGGGGGGGAGGATACGCAGTATTTT. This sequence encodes CASSDTDGGEDTQYF.

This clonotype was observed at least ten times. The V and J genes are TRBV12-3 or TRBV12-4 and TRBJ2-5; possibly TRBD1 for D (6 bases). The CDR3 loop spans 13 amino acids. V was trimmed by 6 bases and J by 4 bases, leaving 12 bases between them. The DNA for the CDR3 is TGTGCCAGCAGCCTCAGGGGAACAGAGACCCAGTACTTC. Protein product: CASSLRGTETQYF.

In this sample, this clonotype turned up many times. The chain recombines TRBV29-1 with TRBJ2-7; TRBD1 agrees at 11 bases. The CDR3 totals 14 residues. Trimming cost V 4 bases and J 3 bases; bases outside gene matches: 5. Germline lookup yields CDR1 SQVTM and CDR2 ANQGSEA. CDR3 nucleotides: TGCAGCGTTGGGGGGACAGGGGGAAACTACGAGCAGTACTTC. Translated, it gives CSVGGTGGNYEQYF.

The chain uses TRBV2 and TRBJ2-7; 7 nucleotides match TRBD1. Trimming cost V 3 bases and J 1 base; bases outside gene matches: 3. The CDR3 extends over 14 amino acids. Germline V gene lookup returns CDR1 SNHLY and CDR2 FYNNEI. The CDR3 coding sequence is TGTGCCAGCAGTGAGCTGGACAGGTCCTACGAGCAGTACTTC. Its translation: CASSELDRSYEQYF.

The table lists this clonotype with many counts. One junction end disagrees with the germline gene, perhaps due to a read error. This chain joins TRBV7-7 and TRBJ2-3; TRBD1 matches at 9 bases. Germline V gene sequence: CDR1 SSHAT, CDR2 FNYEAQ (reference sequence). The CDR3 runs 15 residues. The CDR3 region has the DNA TGTGCTAGCAGCTTCGGGACAGGGAGGACAGATACGCAGTATTTT. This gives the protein CASSFGTGRTDTQYF.

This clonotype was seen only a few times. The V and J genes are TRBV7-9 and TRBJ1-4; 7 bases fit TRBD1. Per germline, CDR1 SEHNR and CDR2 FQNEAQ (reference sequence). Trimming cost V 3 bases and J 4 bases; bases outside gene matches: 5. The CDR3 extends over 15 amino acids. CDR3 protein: CASSLRQGNNEKLFF. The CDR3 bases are TGTGCCAGCAGCTTGAGACAGGGAAATAATGAAAAACTGTTTTTT. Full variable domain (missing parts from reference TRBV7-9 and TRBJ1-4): DTGVSQNPRHKITKRGQNVTFRCDPISEHNRLYWYRQTLGQGPEFLTYFQNEAQLEKSRLLSDRFSAERPKGSFSTLEIQRTEQGDSAMYLCASSLRQGNNEKLFFGSGTQLSVL.

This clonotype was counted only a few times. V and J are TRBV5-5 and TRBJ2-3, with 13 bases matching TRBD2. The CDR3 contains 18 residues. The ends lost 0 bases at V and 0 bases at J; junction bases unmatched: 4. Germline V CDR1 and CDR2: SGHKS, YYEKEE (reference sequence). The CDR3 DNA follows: TGTGCCAGCAGCTTGGGACTAGCGGGGGGCCCTAGCACAGATACGCAGTATTTT. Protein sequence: CASSLGLAGGPSTDTQYF.